The 30 T cell receptor beta chains in this list originate from one sample, sequenced in a study of blood T cell repertoires in COVID-19. Profiled with immunoSEQ multiplex PCR; TCRdb holds only in-frame clones, not every one. The sample records 150,000 to 200,000 clones, 80% to 85% being singletons. What was sequenced was PBMCs or T cells enriched from blood (not recorded which). These receptors all come from a man between 65 and 85 years old who had been exposed to COVID-19.

The chain recombines TRBV6-6 with TRBJ2-7; possibly TRBD1 for D (5 bases). This CDR3 is 15 amino acids long. Per germline, CDR1 MNHNY and CDR2 SVGAGI (reference sequence). V was clipped by 0 bases and J by 1 base, with 10 bases between them. The CDR3 region is CASSYSSRASYEQYF. The CDR3 nucleotides are TGTGCCAGCAGTTACTCGTCCAGGGCTTCCTACGAGCAGTACTTC.

The chain uses TRBV6-5 and TRBJ1-2; tentative D call: TRBD1 (6 bases). This CDR3 region has 15 residues. The V gene lost 0 bases and the J gene lost 2 bases, with 10 bases spanning the gap. CDR1 is MNHEY, CDR2 SVGAGI, per germline. Written as DNA, the CDR3 is TGTGCCAGCAGTTACTCGATTCAGGGGAACTATGGCTACACCTTC. Translation gives CASSYSIQGNYGYTF.

CDR3 sequence reads: CASSQVPTSGGNEQFF. CDR3 DNA sequence: TGCGCCAGCAGCCAAGTTCCGACTAGCGGGGGCAATGAGCAGTTCTTC. The J gene is TRBJ2-1, the V gene TRBV4-1; 12 nucleotides agree with TRBD2. This CDR3 region has 16 residues. Germline CDR1 reads MGHRA; CDR2 reads YSYEKL. Trimming took 1 base from V and 6 from J; bases not matched to a gene: 4.

This chain joins TRBV6-6 and TRBJ2-7, with 7 bases matching TRBD1. The germline gives CDR1 MNHNY, CDR2 SVGAGI (reference sequence). Trimming cost V 2 bases and J 3 bases; bases outside gene matches: 4. The CDR3 has 14 amino acids. The CDR3 reads CASSYLGQNYEQYF. CDR3 bases: TGTGCCAGCAGTTACCTGGGACAGAACTACGAGCAGTACTTC.

The chain recombines TRBV5-6 with TRBJ1-4; a weak D match, TRBD1 (6 bases). The ends were cut back, 4 bases at V and 13 bases at J, with 14 bases in the middle. Germline V gene data show CDR1 as SGHDT and CDR2 as YYEEEE. The length of the CDR3 is 12 residues. The CDR3 region is CASSPGGGGLFF. CDR3 bases: TGTGCCAGCAGCCCGGGAGGGGGGGGACTGTTTTTT.

The chain carries TRBV18 and TRBJ2-7; maybe TRBD2 (7 bases). The CDR3 covers 15 residues. V lost 3 bases to trimming and J lost 3 bases, with 15 bases between them. Germline V gene lookup returns CDR1 KGHSH and CDR2 LQKENI. In DNA form, the CDR3 reads TGTGCCAGCTCACCTCGGGGGGCCACGGACTACGAGCAGTACTTC. Translated: CASSPRGATDYEQYF.

V and J are TRBV28 and TRBJ2-7; D not certain. This CDR3 is 12 amino acids long. Trimming left V 5 bases short and J 3 bases short, with 8 bases between. Germline V gives CDR1 MDHEN, CDR2 SYDVKM. The CDR3 loop is CASSPPLYEQYF. DNA of the CDR3: TGTGCCAGCAGTCCTCCACTCTACGAGCAGTACTTC.

This rearrangement joins TRBV13 to TRBJ1-2, with unresolved D. The CDR3 spans 14 residues. Germline CDR1 and CDR2: PRHDT and FYEKMQ (reference sequence). V shed 7 bases and J shed 8 bases, with 20 bases lying between them. CDR3 in amino acids: CASNPTGSSQGYTF. The CDR3 nucleotides read TGTGCCAGCAACCCCACCGGGTCTTCTCAGGGCTACACCTTC. Using reference TRBV13 and TRBJ1-2 for the parts outside the CDR3, the full variable domain is AAGVIQSPRHLIKEKRETATLKCYPIPRHDTVYWYQQGPGQDPQFLISFYEKMQSDKGSIPDRFSAQQFSDYHSELNMSSLELGDSALYFCASNPTGSSQGYTFGSGTRLTVV.

V usage is TRBV6-5 and J usage is TRBJ2-2; TRBD2 is a possible D gene (5 bases). V was pared by 10 bases and J by 0 bases, with 12 bases between. CDR3 length: 14 amino acids. The germline V gene has CDR1 MNHEY and CDR2 SVGAGI. CDR3 DNA: TGTGCCACTTACGGGAAGCCGAACACCGGGGAGCTGTTTTTT. Translating gives CATYGKPNTGELFF.

The rearrangement links TRBV24-1 to TRBJ2-1; D remains unclear. Between the trimmed V and J ends, which lost 0 bases and 12 bases, there was a span of 11 bases. This CDR3 comprises 13 residues. In germline, CDR1 is KGHDR, CDR2 SFDVKD. The CDR3 DNA is TGTGCCACCAGTGATTTGAACAGAATCGTGCAGTTCTTC. It specifies CATSDLNRIVQFF.

The rearrangement joins TRBV5-4 to TRBJ2-7, with unresolved D. The CDR3 is 12 residues long. The germline CDR1 and CDR2 sequences are SGHNT and YYREEE (reference sequence). V lost 3 bases and J lost 0, with 4 bases in between. As DNA, the CDR3 is TGTGCCAGCAGCTCCCTCTCCTACGAGCAGTACTTC. This sequence encodes CASSSLSYEQYF.

V gene TRBV12-3 or TRBV12-4 combines with J gene TRBJ1-5; weak D call: TRBD1 (5 bases). Trimming took off 5 bases at V and 12 bases at J, with 14 bases between the two ends. CDR3 length equals 12 residues. The CDR3 sequence: CASSLDSHRQHF. DNA for the CDR3: TGTGCCAGCAGTCTCGACAGTCATCGCCAGCATTTT.

The chain couples TRBV19 to TRBJ1-2, with a tentative D call TRBD1 (5 bases). Per the germline V gene, CDR1 is LNHDA and CDR2 is SQIVND (reference sequence). V was cut by 7 bases and J by 7 bases, with 16 bases left in between. The CDR3 consists of 13 residues. For the CDR3, the DNA is TGTGCCAGTATGGGCCAGGGTAGGCTTGGCTACACCTTC. Protein product: CASMGQGRLGYTF.

This chain links TRBV5-4 with TRBJ1-1; D is ambiguous. Trimming took off 2 bases at V and 0 bases at J, with 11 bases between the two ends. This CDR3 contains 15 residues. The germline gives CDR1 SGHNT, CDR2 YYREEE (reference sequence). DNA of the CDR3: TGTGCCAGCAGCTTTGGCAGAACCATGAACACTGAAGCTTTCTTT. This sequence encodes CASSFGRTMNTEAFF. Full variable domain (rest looked up from reference TRBV5-4 and TRBJ1-1): ETGVTQSPTHLIKTRGQQVTLRCSSQSGHNTVSWYQQALGQGPQFIFQYYREEENGRGNFPPRFSGLQFPNYSSELNVNALELDDSALYLCASSFGRTMNTEAFFGQGTRLTVV.

In its sample, this clone was seen a few times. This chain links TRBV3-1 (or the pseudogene TRBV3-2) with TRBJ1-1, with 8 bases that match TRBD1. V lost 2 bases, J lost 4 bases, and 6 bases stayed unmatched. CDR1 and CDR2 (germline): LGHDT, YNNKEL (reference sequence). The length of the CDR3 is 15 residues. The CDR3 loop reads CASSQMATGGTEAFF. The DNA of the CDR3 is TGTGCCAGCAGCCAAATGGCCACAGGGGGCACTGAAGCTTTCTTT.

The rearrangement links TRBV29-1 to TRBJ2-1; possibly TRBD2 for D (5 bases). V was trimmed by 4 bases and J by 2 bases, leaving 12 bases between them. Germline-derived CDR1 and CDR2 are SQVTM and ANQGSEA. CDR3 length: 14 amino acids. As DNA, the CDR3 is TGCAGCGTTGGGATGAGCGGACCCTACAATGAGCAGTTCTTC. This encodes CSVGMSGPYNEQFF.

This clone was found once. This chain joins TRBV4-1 and TRBJ1-3, with D possibly matching TRBD1 (6 bases). Trimming removed 0 bases at V and 4 bases at J, with 10 bases between. CDR3 length: 15 amino acids. Germline lookup yields CDR1 MGHRA and CDR2 YSYEKL. CDR3 region: CASSQERGGGNTIYF. Written as DNA, the CDR3 is TGCGCCAGCAGCCAAGAACGGGGGGGCGGAAACACCATATATTTT.

The chain joins TRBV5-5 to TRBJ1-1; perhaps TRBD1 as D (5 bases). Germline lookup yields CDR1 SGHKS and CDR2 YYEKEE (reference sequence). V lost 0 bases to trimming and J lost 2 bases, with 14 bases between them. The CDR3 covers 16 residues. The CDR3, as DNA: TGTGCCAGCAGCTTGGGCGGATGGGGGGGAAACACTGAAGCTTTCTTT. Translating gives CASSLGGWGGNTEAFF.

The rearrangement joins TRBV7-2 to TRBJ2-1; tentative D call: TRBD2 (6 bases). This CDR3 has 18 residues. Per the germline V gene, CDR1 is SGHTA and CDR2 is FQGNSA. Between the trimmed V and J ends, which lost 5 bases and 0 bases, there was a span of 20 bases. CDR3 DNA: TGTGCCAGCAGCCCCTGGGGACTCTATGGGAGCTCCTACAATGAGCAGTTCTTC. Protein: CASSPWGLYGSSYNEQFF.

The chain joins TRBV5-1 to TRBJ2-2, with TRBD2 matching over 9 bases. V trimming: 4 bases; J trimming: 4 bases; junction bases outside the gene matches: 8. Germline assignment: CDR1 SGHRS and CDR2 YFSETQ. The CDR3 is 16 residues long. CDR3 bases: TGCGCCAGCAGCCTAGCGGGGCGGGCGCTCACCGGGGAGCTGTTTTTT. This sequence encodes CASSLAGRALTGELFF.

The chain carries TRBV19 and TRBJ1-2, with TRBD1 matching over 9 bases. Germline CDR1 and CDR2: LNHDA and SQIVND (reference sequence). Germline trimming cut 3 bases from V and 7 bases from J; bases unmatched to any gene: 6. This CDR3 has 14 residues. The CDR3 region has the DNA TGTGCCAGTAGTATTACCCGGGGACAGGGTGGCTACACCTTC. Translation: CASSITRGQGGYTF.

For the CDR3, the DNA is TGTGCCAGCTCACCAACGACGGGGGGCGCCTACGAGCAGTACTTC. Encoded protein: CASSPTTGGAYEQYF. This chain joins TRBV18 and TRBJ2-7; tentative D call: TRBD2 (7 bases). The V end was cut by 2 bases, the J end by 2 bases, with 13 bases between. The CDR3 loop spans 15 amino acids. Germline V gives CDR1 KGHSH, CDR2 LQKENI.

This rearrangement joins TRBV14 to TRBJ2-7; TRBD1 aligns across 7 bases. This CDR3 has 13 residues. V was pared by 1 base and J by 6 bases, with 3 bases of the junction left unmatched. CDR1 is SGHDN, CDR2 FVKESK, per germline. DNA of the CDR3: TGTGCCAGCAGCCAAGTCTCAGGGGGCGAGCAGTACTTC. Translation gives CASSQVSGGEQYF. The variable domain in full, completed from reference TRBV14 and TRBJ2-7, reads EAGVTQFPSHSVIEKGQTVTLRCDPISGHDNLYWYRRVMGKEIKFLLHFVKESKQDESGMPNNRFLAERTGGTYSTLKVQPAELEDSGVYFCASSQVSGGEQYFGPGTRLTVT.

The gene calls are TRBV9 and TRBJ1-3; tentative D call: TRBD1 (5 bases). The germline V and J ends were trimmed by 3 bases and 1 base, with 14 bases remaining between them. The germline gives CDR1 SGDLS, CDR2 YYNGEE. This CDR3 is built from 16 residues. CDR3 in amino acids: CASSALGGASGNTIYF. As DNA, the CDR3 is TGTGCCAGCAGCGCGCTCGGAGGGGCATCTGGAAACACCATATATTTT.

CDR3 DNA: TGTGCCAGCTCACCGGTAATGGGACAGGGAAGGAATGCGGGCACCTTC. As protein: CASSPVMGQGRNAGTF. The genes are TRBV18 and TRBJ1-2; 9 nucleotides match TRBD1. CDR3 length equals 16 residues. Trimming took 3 bases from V and 13 from J; bases not matched to a gene: 18. Per the germline V gene, CDR1 is KGHSH and CDR2 is LQKENI.

The rearrangement joins TRBV7-2 to TRBJ1-6; TRBD1 matches 7 bases. This CDR3 has 17 residues. The ends lost 4 bases at V and 5 bases at J; junction bases unmatched: 11. CDR1 SGHTA and CDR2 FQGNSA come from the germline V gene. This CDR3 reads CASSYSPQGVDNSPLHF. The CDR3, as DNA: TGTGCCAGCAGCTATTCCCCCCAGGGGGTTGATAATTCACCCCTCCACTTT.

This chain joins TRBV3-1 (or the pseudogene TRBV3-2) and TRBJ2-2; D might be TRBD1 (5 bases). Trimming stripped 1 base from V and 3 bases from J, with 6 bases between. The CDR3 runs to 14 residues. Germline-derived CDR1 and CDR2 are LGHDT and YNNKEL (reference sequence). Here the CDR3 DNA reads TGTGCCAGCAGCCAAGGACAGTACACCGGGGAGCTGTTTTTT. This encodes CASSQGQYTGELFF.

V is TRBV29-1 and J is TRBJ2-1; 9 nucleotides agree with TRBD2. The CDR3 consists of 14 residues. The ends lost 7 bases at V and 2 bases at J; junction bases unmatched: 6. The germline V gene encodes CDR1 SQVTM and CDR2 ANQGSEA. The CDR3 DNA reads as TGCAGCGCTCGCGGGGGGGCCACCTACAATGAGCAGTTCTTC. Protein sequence: CSARGGATYNEQFF.

The V and J genes are TRBV12-3 or TRBV12-4 and TRBJ1-2; D is perhaps TRBD1 (6 bases). The length of the CDR3 is 13 residues. With 3 bases removed from V and 4 bases from J, the gap between germline ends came to 9 bases. This chain's CDR3 is CASSLSRGYGYTF. In DNA, the CDR3 is TGTGCCAGCAGTTTGTCCAGGGGCTATGGCTACACCTTC.

V usage is TRBV7-9 and J usage is TRBJ1-2, with D possibly being TRBD1 (6 bases). CDR3 length equals 13 residues. Between the trimmed V and J ends, which lost 6 bases and 4 bases, there was a span of 12 bases. Germline V CDR1 and CDR2: SEHNR, FQNEAQ (reference sequence). CDR3 in amino acids: CASRLGASYGYTF. The CDR3 region has the DNA TGTGCCAGCAGATTGGGGGCTTCCTATGGCTACACCTTC.